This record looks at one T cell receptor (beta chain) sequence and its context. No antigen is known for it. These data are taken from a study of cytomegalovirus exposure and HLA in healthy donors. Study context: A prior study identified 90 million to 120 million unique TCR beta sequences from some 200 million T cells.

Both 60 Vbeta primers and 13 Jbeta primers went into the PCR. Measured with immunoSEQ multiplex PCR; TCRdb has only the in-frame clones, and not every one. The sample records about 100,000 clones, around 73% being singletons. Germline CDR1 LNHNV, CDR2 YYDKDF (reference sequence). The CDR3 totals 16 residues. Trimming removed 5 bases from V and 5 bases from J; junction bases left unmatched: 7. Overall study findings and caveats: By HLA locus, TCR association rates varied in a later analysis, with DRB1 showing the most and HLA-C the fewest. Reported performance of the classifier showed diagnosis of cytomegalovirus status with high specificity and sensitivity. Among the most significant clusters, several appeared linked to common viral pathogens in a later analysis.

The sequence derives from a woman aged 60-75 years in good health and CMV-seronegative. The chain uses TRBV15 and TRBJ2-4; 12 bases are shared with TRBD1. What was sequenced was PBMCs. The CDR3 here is CATSSAGTGGQNIQYF. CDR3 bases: TGTGCCACCAGCTCCGCCGGGACAGGGGGCCAAAACATTCAGTACTTC.